Sequencing of this TCR beta chain was carried out in a study of shared clonotypes between healthy human individuals. Study overall: Donors had three CD4 naive, three CD4 memory, two CD8 naive and one CD8 memory plate apiece. Study results and limitations: A few donors had around 5.2% of their naive CD4 clonotypes in common. With few donors, the genetic and exposure-history diversity represented was limited.

Original methodology: Filtering differed since immunoSEQ provided only junctions, with no quality scores. Using immunoSEQ multiplex PCR, the repertoire was profiled, and TCRdb retains in-frame clones only, with some absent. From that table come the V and J calls and clone size; the DNA was used to work out D and trimming. The sample includes over a million clones, 96% seen only once; the top ten take more than 0.9%. In germline, CDR1 is SGHTS, CDR2 YDEGEE. This CDR3 has 14 amino acids. V shed 9 bases, J shed 4 bases, and the junction held 11 bases outside the gene matches. Regarding this clone: Its antigen is as yet unknown.

This TCR was sampled from a man younger than 45 in good health. The chain carries TRBV5-8 and TRBJ1-1, with 8 bases fitting TRBD1. The sample was naive CD4+ T cells sorted from blood. Subset defined: CD45RA+ positively selected. For the CDR3, the DNA is TGTGCCACAAACAGTCAGGGGGCGGGCACTGAAGCTTTCTTT. Protein product: CATNSQGAGTEAFF.